Below, 9 T cell receptor beta chains from the same sample are listed, as sequenced in a study of cytotoxic CD8 clonotypes in ibrutinib-treated CLL. Clones were sequenced by immunoSEQ multiplex PCR, and TCRdb holds only the in-frame ones, with some missing. In the table there are tens of thousands of clones, 55% to 80% of which are singletons. This specimen was PBMCs, taken after 12 months of ibrutinib treatment. These receptors originate from a human donor with chronic lymphocytic leukemia.

The J gene is TRBJ1-2, the V gene TRBV29-1, with 12 positions matching TRBD1. J gave up 3 bases and V 6 bases, and 14 bases lay outside the gene matches. The germline V gene encodes CDR1 SQVTM and CDR2 ANQGSEA. The CDR3 contains 17 residues. The CDR3 region is CSVAAIPGTGGDYGYTF. In nucleotides, the CDR3 is TGCAGCGTCGCGGCAATCCCCGGGACAGGGGGCGACTATGGCTACACCTTC.

V usage is TRBV11-2 and J usage is TRBJ1-1; D is unresolved. The CDR3 runs to 13 residues. Trimming left V 2 bases short and J 1 base short, with 5 bases between. Germline lookup yields CDR1 SGHAT and CDR2 FQNNGV. CDR3 bases: TGTGCCAGCAGCTTATCAGGGAACACTGAAGCTTTCTTT. Its translation: CASSLSGNTEAFF.

The V and J genes are TRBV5-4 and TRBJ2-5; D gene unclear. The CDR3 loop spans 11 amino acids. With 3 bases removed from V and 5 bases from J, the gap between germline ends came to 5 bases. Germline CDR1 reads SGHNT; CDR2 reads YYREEE (reference sequence). As DNA, the CDR3 is TGTGCCAGCAGCTACCGGGAGACCCAGTACTTC. Protein: CASSYRETQYF.

V gene TRBV7-8 combines with J gene TRBJ2-4; tentatively, D is TRBD2 (6 bases). The CDR3 has 16 amino acids. V lost 5 bases to trimming and J lost 0 bases, with 14 bases between them. Germline CDR1 reads SGHVS; CDR2 reads FQNEAQ. CDR3 region: CASSVDSGVAKNIQYF. In DNA form, the CDR3 reads TGTGCCAGCAGCGTCGACTCGGGGGTAGCCAAAAACATTCAGTACTTC.

This clone showed up just a few times. This chain connects TRBV11-3 to TRBJ2-1; D ambiguous. This CDR3 spans 14 amino acids. V lost 5 bases and J lost 4, with 12 bases in between. Germline lookup yields CDR1 SGHNT and CDR2 YENEEA. CDR3 in amino acids: CASSPYPAYNEQFF. The CDR3 bases are TGTGCCAGCAGCCCTTATCCGGCTTACAATGAGCAGTTCTTC.

The rearrangement joins TRBV19 to TRBJ1-6, with 7 positions matching TRBD1. V lost 2 bases to trimming and J lost 4 bases; unmatched junction nucleotides: 2. The CDR3 has 15 residues. CDR1 LNHDA and CDR2 SQIVND come from the germline V gene (reference sequence). CDR3 sequence: CASSITGDYNSPLHF. The DNA of the CDR3 is TGTGCCAGTAGTATAACAGGGGATTATAATTCACCCCTCCACTTT.

The chain recombines TRBV6-5 with TRBJ1-5, with 12 positions matching TRBD1. Looked up from germline, CDR1 is MNHEY and CDR2 is SVGAGI. The CDR3 covers 15 residues. V lost 5 bases, J lost 6 bases, and 5 bases stayed unmatched. The CDR3 loop reads CASSRGTGGVQPQHF. In DNA, the CDR3 is TGTGCCAGCAGTCGGGGGACAGGGGGCGTTCAGCCCCAGCATTTT.

This chain joins TRBV30 and TRBJ2-5, with a weak D call TRBD1 (6 bases). V lost 1 base, J lost 7 bases, and 16 bases lay in between. The germline V gene encodes CDR1 GTSNPN and CDR2 SVGIG (reference sequence). The CDR3 has 14 amino acids. The CDR3 nucleotides are TGTGCCTGGAGTGCAGGGGATGAGGACGGGACCCAGTACTTC. Amino acid sequence: CAWSAGDEDGTQYF.

This clone turned up a few times. The genes are TRBV27 and TRBJ1-6; D unresolved. The CDR3 is made up of 14 amino acids. The germline gives CDR1 MNHEY, CDR2 SMNVEV (reference sequence). V was clipped by 6 bases and J by 4 bases, with 10 bases between them. CDR3 in DNA: TGTGCCAGCAGACAACGAAGTTATAATTCACCCCTCCACTTT. Its translation: CASRQRSYNSPLHF.